The clone carrying this TCR beta chain was picked up a small number of times. The data belong to a study of T-cell reconstitution after alpha-beta-depleted transplantation in children. This CDR3 is 14 amino acids long. Germline CDR1 is SGHAT and CDR2 is FQNNGV. V was pared by 2 bases and J by 3 bases, with 8 bases between. Preparing the TCRbeta library involved the use of unique molecular identifiers. In TCRdb, the PCR reads were re-called with MiXCR into one record per CDR3 protein. The sample shows 350,000 to 400,000 distinct CDR3 sequences, about an eighth of them seen only once. The chain links TRBV11-2 to TRBJ1-5; D is uncertain. The clonotype was recovered from a human donor who donated a stem cell graft to a child with Fanconi anemia. The starting material was PBMCs, obtained from the stem cell graft. CDR3 DNA: TGTGCCAGCAGCTTAAACCGCTACAATCAGCCCCAGCATTTT. Amino acids: CASSLNRYNQPQHF.